Below are 9 T cell receptor beta chains sequenced from a single sample in a study of shared clonotypes between healthy human individuals. Some clones are missing from TCRdb's copy, which holds only in-frame ones; the method was immunoSEQ multiplex PCR. The sample records 2 million to 2.5 million clones, around 95% being singletons. Material for sequencing was naive CD4+ T cells sorted from blood. Subset noted: CD45RA+ positively selected. Receptors originate from a man aged 18 to 30 in good health.

This clone was seen a single time. This rearrangement joins TRBV30 to TRBJ1-1; D uncertain. Between the trimmed V and J ends, which lost 0 bases and 1 base, there was a span of 12 bases. The V gene's germline CDR1 is GTSNPN and CDR2 SVGIG (reference sequence). CDR3 length: 15 residues. CDR3 protein: CAWSVLGQSNTEAFF. The CDR3 bases are TGTGCCTGGAGTGTACTGGGTCAGTCGAACACTGAAGCTTTCTTT. The whole variable domain, remainder taken from reference TRBV30 and TRBJ1-1, is SQTIHQWPATLVQPVGSPLSLECTVEGTSNPNLYWYRQAAGRGLQLLFYSVGIGQISSEVPQNLSASRPQDRQFILSSKKLLLSDSGFYLCAWSVLGQSNTEAFFGQGTRLTVV.

V is TRBV14 and J is TRBJ2-2; possibly TRBD1 or TRBD2 for D (5 bases each). The V gene's germline CDR1 is SGHDN and CDR2 FVKESK. The V gene lost 6 bases and the J gene lost 3 bases, with 20 bases spanning the gap. This CDR3 contains 17 residues. The CDR3 region is CASSPLSGQVYTGELFF. DNA of the CDR3: TGTGCCAGCAGTCCCCTGTCGGGGCAGGTATACACCGGGGAGCTGTTTTTT. Full variable domain (remainder filled in from reference TRBV14 and TRBJ2-2): EAGVTQFPSHSVIEKGQTVTLRCDPISGHDNLYWYRRVMGKEIKFLLHFVKESKQDESGMPNNRFLAERTGGTYSTLKVQPAELEDSGVYFCASSPLSGQVYTGELFFGEGSRLTVL.

The chain uses TRBV25-1 and TRBJ1-5; the D is unclear. Trimming took 3 bases from V and 1 from J, leaving 13 bases between them. Germline CDR1 is MGHDK and CDR2 is SYGVNS. This CDR3 has 16 residues. In DNA form, the CDR3 reads TGTGCCAGCAGTGACAGGCGATGGGAGAGCAATCAGCCCCAGCATTTT. Its protein product is CASSDRRWESNQPQHF. Full variable domain (missing parts from reference TRBV25-1 and TRBJ1-5): EADIYQTPRYLVIGTGKKITLECSQTMGHDKMYWYQQDPGMELHLIHYSYGVNSTEKGDLSSESTVSRIRTEHFPLTLESARPSHTSQYLCASSDRRWESNQPQHFGDGTRLSIL.

This chain uses TRBV6-1 with TRBJ1-4; D is perhaps TRBD1 (6 bases). CDR3 size: 15 residues. From germline, CDR1 is MNHNS and CDR2 SASEGT. Deletions cut 5 bases from V and 4 bases from J, with 14 bases between. The CDR3 loop is CASSSARGLNEKLFF. CDR3 DNA sequence: TGTGCCAGCAGTTCTGCCAGGGGCCTTAATGAAAAACTGTTTTTT.

The genes are TRBV4-3 and TRBJ2-3; the match to TRBD2 covers 8 bases. The CDR3 has 17 residues. CDR1 is LGHNA, CDR2 YSLEER, per germline. With V trimmed by 0 bases and J by 4 bases, 9 bases remained unmatched. The CDR3 DNA follows: TGCGCCAGCAGCCAAGAACGGAGCGGGAGTAGGTCAGATACGCAGTATTTT. Its protein is CASSQERSGSRSDTQYF.

This clone is a singleton in its sample. This chain joins TRBV6-5 and TRBJ1-1, with unresolved D. The germline CDR1 and CDR2 sequences are MNHEY and SVGAGI. The CDR3 loop spans 13 amino acids. V was trimmed by 7 bases and J by 0 bases, leaving 9 bases between them. The CDR3 region has the DNA TGTGCCAGCAAAGGCCGGATGAACACTGAAGCTTTCTTT. Translated: CASKGRMNTEAFF.

This chain joins TRBV9 and TRBJ2-3; D is perhaps TRBD2 (5 bases). The CDR3 totals 16 residues. Germline V lookup: CDR1 SGDLS, CDR2 YYNGEE. V was trimmed by 4 bases and J by 0 bases, leaving 15 bases between them. The CDR3 protein is CASSTKLASSTDTQYF. Written as DNA, the CDR3 is TGTGCCAGCAGCACAAAGCTAGCATCTAGCACAGATACGCAGTATTTT. The full variable domain, with the rest looked up from reference TRBV9 and TRBJ2-3, is DSGVTQTPKHLITATGQRVTLRCSPRSGDLSVYWYQQSLDQGLQFLIQYYNGEERAKGNILERFSAQQFPDLHSELNLSSLELGDSALYFCASSTKLASSTDTQYFGPGTRLTVL.

The chain employs TRBV11-2 and TRBJ1-1; 9 nucleotides agree with TRBD1. The CDR3 runs 16 residues. Losses at the gene ends were 3 bases for V and 5 bases for J; bases not matched to a gene: 10. Germline V CDR1 and CDR2: SGHAT, FQNNGV. CDR3 sequence: CASSFSWGQGPTEAFF. The CDR3 nucleotides are TGTGCCAGCAGCTTTTCTTGGGGACAGGGTCCGACTGAAGCTTTCTTT.

The rearrangement uses TRBV30 and TRBJ1-2; D not resolved. The V gene lost 3 bases and the J gene lost 8 bases, with 22 bases spanning the gap. The CDR3 totals 15 residues. Per germline, CDR1 GTSNPN and CDR2 SVGIG (reference sequence). The CDR3 DNA is TGTGCCTGGAGAGGGCGTAGCTTCCCGTCGGGGGGCTACACCTTC. This encodes CAWRGRSFPSGGYTF. Filled out from reference TRBV30 and TRBJ1-2, the complete variable domain reads SQTIHQWPATLVQPVGSPLSLECTVEGTSNPNLYWYRQAAGRGLQLLFYSVGIGQISSEVPQNLSASRPQDRQFILSSKKLLLSDSGFYLCAWRGRSFPSGGYTFGSGTRLTVV.